What follows describes a single T cell receptor beta chain. This sample was taken from a study of blood T cell repertoires in COVID-19. Study context: Researchers got acute and convalescent COVID-19 samples from the United States, Italy and Spain.

Per the original methods: Amplification with reference gene primers provided the estimates of nucleated cell counts. Assay used: immunoSEQ multiplex PCR; TCRdb lists only in-frame clones, some missing. V, J and clone size derive from that table, while D and trimming were established from the DNA sequence. Of fewer than 250,000 clones in the sample, more than 70% were seen once. CDR1 is SGHTA and CDR2 is FQGNSA in the germline V gene. V shed 5 bases and J 3 bases; nucleotides not matched to a gene: 3. The CDR3 spans 14 residues. Sequencing was done on a sample of peripheral blood. The rearrangement uses TRBV7-2 and TRBJ2-3; 9 positions match TRBD2. This sequence was found in a woman aged 55 to 70 with acute or convalescent COVID-19. The CDR3 spells CASSATSGTDTQYF. Written as DNA, the CDR3 is TGTGCCAGCAGCGCTACTAGCGGGACAGATACGCAGTATTTT. The variable domain in full, with the rest retrieved from reference TRBV7-2 and TRBJ2-3, is GAGVSQSPSNKVTEKGKDVELRCDPISGHTALYWYRQSLGQGLEFLIYFQGNSAPDKSGLPSDRFSAERTGGSVSTLTIQRTQQEDSAVYLCASSATSGTDTQYFGPGTRLTVL.